Below are 15 T cell receptor beta chains sequenced from a single sample in a study of beta chain features in type 1 diabetes. General study results and limits: Among all four CD4+ subsets, Type 1 diabetes patients had TCRB CDR3s that were moderately but significantly shorter.

Antigen specificity for these receptors is unknown. The whole isolated RNA underwent reverse transcription, so sequencing captured expressed TCRB transcripts. Produced via immunoSEQ multiplex PCR; TCRdb's table is partial and in-frame only. The table records about 230,000 clones, 16% of them present only once. Sequenced sample: naive CD4+ T cells from blood. These receptors were taken from a man aged 25 to 40 with type 1 diabetes.

The V call is TRBV30, the J call TRBJ1-1; 9 bases line up with TRBD1. The CDR3 runs to 13 residues. V shed 5 bases, J shed 5 bases, and the junction held 6 bases outside the gene matches. Germline V gene sequence: CDR1 GTSNPN, CDR2 SVGIG (reference sequence). DNA for the CDR3: TGTGCCTGGGGGACAGGGTTTGAGACTGAAGCTTTCTTT. Its protein is CAWGTGFETEAFF.

V gene TRBV30 combines with J gene TRBJ2-7; tentatively, D is TRBD2 (5 bases). This CDR3 region has 13 residues. V was clipped by 0 bases and J by 4 bases, with 10 bases between them. Germline V gives CDR1 GTSNPN, CDR2 SVGIG (reference sequence). Here the CDR3 DNA reads TGTGCCTGGAGTGTACTCGGCGGGTACGAGCAGTACTTC. Encoded protein: CAWSVLGGYEQYF.

The rearrangement uses TRBV30 and TRBJ1-1, with TRBD1 matching over 7 bases. Germline trimming cut 4 bases from V and 5 bases from J; bases unmatched to any gene: 7. The germline gives CDR1 GTSNPN, CDR2 SVGIG (reference sequence). This CDR3 region has 13 residues. This CDR3 is CAWTRGPGTEAFF. CDR3 nucleotides: TGTGCCTGGACTAGGGGGCCGGGGACTGAAGCTTTCTTT.

This clone has just a few counts. The chain is built from TRBV7-2 and TRBJ2-5; D gene unclear. The CDR3 runs to 13 residues. CDR1 SGHTA and CDR2 FQGNSA come from the germline V gene. The V and J ends lost 10 bases and 3 bases respectively, with 15 bases between them. The CDR3 DNA reads TGTGCCACCCGAAAAATGGGTGAAGAGACCCAGTACTTC. It is translated as CATRKMGEETQYF.

This clone has a handful of counts. The J gene is TRBJ1-2, the V gene TRBV6-4; TRBD1 might be the D (5 bases). Between the trimmed V and J ends, which lost 0 bases and 2 bases, there was a span of 10 bases. Germline values: CDR1 MRHNA, CDR2 SNTAGT. This CDR3 comprises 15 residues. The CDR3 is CASSDSGAGNYGYTF. CDR3 DNA sequence: TGTGCCAGCAGTGACTCCGGGGCAGGAAACTATGGCTACACCTTC.

The sample holds a few counts of this clone. This chain links TRBV27 with TRBJ2-1, with a weak D call TRBD2 (6 bases). Between the trimmed V and J ends, which lost 5 bases and 0 bases, there was a span of 14 bases. There are 16 residues in the CDR3. Germline CDR1 is MNHEY and CDR2 is SMNVEV (reference sequence). The CDR3 is CASSPRTIPSYNEQFF. CDR3 nucleotide sequence: TGTGCCAGCAGTCCTAGGACTATCCCCTCCTACAATGAGCAGTTCTTC.

CDR3 sequence reads: CASSESGGVGANVLTF. CDR3 sequence (DNA): TGTGCCAGCAGTGAAAGCGGGGGCGTTGGGGCCAACGTCCTGACTTTC. The chain employs TRBV2 and TRBJ2-6, with 8 nucleotides matching TRBD2. The germline gives CDR1 SNHLY, CDR2 FYNNEI. J gave up 3 bases and V 2 bases, and 3 bases lay outside the gene matches. The CDR3 has 16 residues.

This clone was recorded only once. Other DNA sequences within the sample encode an identical CDR3. The chain employs TRBV7-9 and TRBJ2-7; the D is unclear. The CDR3 covers 12 residues. V was pared by 2 bases and J by 4 bases, with 6 bases between. Germline loops: CDR1 SEHNR, CDR2 FQNEAQ (reference sequence). CDR3 nucleotide sequence: TGTGCCAGCAGCTTAACCCAGTACGAGCAGTACTTC. Translated, it gives CASSLTQYEQYF.

V is TRBV28 and J is TRBJ2-7; TRBD1 matches at 8 bases. Germline values: CDR1 MDHEN, CDR2 SYDVKM. The trim removed 7 bases at V and 3 bases at J, leaving 5 bases unmatched. This CDR3 has 13 residues. Here the CDR3 reads CASKVTGDYEQYF. The CDR3 nucleotides are TGTGCCAGCAAAGTGACAGGGGACTACGAGCAGTACTTC.

This clone was seen a handful of times. The chain carries TRBV23-1 and TRBJ2-2; D could derive from TRBD1 or TRBD2 (5 bases each). TRBV23-1 belongs to the ORF category, with a function that is uncertain. V lost 4 bases and J 1 base, leaving 10 bases between the germline ends. The CDR3 runs 15 residues. This CDR3 reads CASSRRDGNTGELFF. The DNA of the CDR3 is TGCGCCAGCAGTCGCAGGGACGGGAACACCGGGGAGCTGTTTTTT.

This clone was found once. This chain connects TRBV9 to TRBJ1-1; D uncertain. Trimming removed 0 bases at V and 0 bases at J, with 9 bases between. Germline lookup yields CDR1 SGDLS and CDR2 YYNGEE. The CDR3 spans 15 residues. CDR3 coding DNA: TGTGCCAGCAGCGTAGTAGGGAAAATGAACACTGAAGCTTTCTTT. It is translated as CASSVVGKMNTEAFF.

The V call is TRBV7-2, the J call TRBJ2-7; tentative D call: TRBD2 (7 bases). The length of the CDR3 is 14 residues. Germline CDR1 SGHTA, CDR2 FQGNSA. V was cut by 4 bases and J by 7 bases, with 17 bases left in between. CDR3 sequence (DNA): TGTGCCAGCAGCTCACGGGGGCTTAGCGGGGAGCAGTACTTC. Translated: CASSSRGLSGEQYF.

Only a few counts were recorded for this clone. The chain uses TRBV30 and TRBJ1-3; no reliable D call. The CDR3 runs 14 residues. The V end lost 0 bases, the J end lost 1 base, and 7 bases lay between the germline ends. Germline CDR1 reads GTSNPN; CDR2 reads SVGIG (reference sequence). DNA of the CDR3: TGTGCCTGGAGTGTACCAGGATCTGGAAACACCATATATTTT. Amino acids: CAWSVPGSGNTIYF.

The chain couples TRBV29-1 to TRBJ1-2, with D possibly TRBD1 on 6 matching bases. This CDR3 comprises 14 residues. Trimming took off 7 bases at V and 4 bases at J, with 19 bases between the two ends. Germline-derived CDR1 and CDR2 are SQVTM and ANQGSEA. CDR3 sequence reads: CSAFEQGFGYGYTF. The CDR3 DNA reads as TGCAGCGCTTTTGAACAGGGATTTGGCTATGGCTACACCTTC. The full variable domain, completed using reference TRBV29-1 and TRBJ1-2, is SAVISQKPSRDICQRGTSLTIQCQVDSQVTMMFWYRQQPGQSLTLIATANQGSEATYESGFVIDKFPISRPNLTFSTLTVSNMSPEDSSIYLCSAFEQGFGYGYTFGSGTRLTVV.

This clone was picked up a small number of times. V gene TRBV7-2 combines with J gene TRBJ2-2; D gene uncertain. The CDR3 covers 11 residues. Germline-derived CDR1 and CDR2 are SGHTA and FQGNSA. V lost 3 bases and J lost 7, with 3 bases in between. CDR3 amino acids: CASSLSGELFF. The CDR3, as DNA: TGTGCCAGCAGCTTGAGCGGGGAGCTGTTTTTT.